The 5 T cell receptor beta chains listed next were all sequenced from one sample in a study of blood T cell repertoires in COVID-19. The repertoire was sequenced with immunoSEQ multiplex PCR; TCRdb's copy has only in-frame clones and lacks some. Altogether under 150,000 clones are present, 88% being singletons, with the ten largest covering less than 2%. What was sequenced was peripheral blood. Receptors were obtained from a human donor in a cohort sampled during active COVID-19.

The chain recombines TRBV7-2 with TRBJ2-1; 10 nucleotides match TRBD2. Looked up from germline, CDR1 is SGHTA and CDR2 is FQGNSA. The CDR3 loop spans 17 amino acids. J lost 7 bases, V lost 2 bases, and 11 bases had no gene match. The CDR3 bases are TGTGCCAGCAGCTTAAGATCTAGGCCTAGCGGGAGAAATGAGCAGTTCTTC. Translating it yields CASSLRSRPSGRNEQFF.

V gene TRBV18 combines with J gene TRBJ2-7; the D gene is possibly TRBD1 (5 bases). The CDR3 sequence is 14 residues long. With 1 base removed from V and 7 bases from J, the gap between germline ends came to 14 bases. Germline-derived CDR1 and CDR2 are KGHSH and LQKENI. This CDR3 reads CASSPQAAQGEQYF. The CDR3 nucleotides read TGTGCCAGCTCACCACAGGCAGCCCAGGGTGAGCAGTACTTC.

The J gene is TRBJ2-3, the V gene TRBV7-6; possible D gene TRBD2, 5 bases. Trimming shortened V by 2 bases and J by 2 bases, and 17 bases separated the two germline ends. Germline V gene data show CDR1 as SGHVS and CDR2 as FNYEAQ. The CDR3 is made up of 17 amino acids. CDR3: CASSLTFSGFSTDTQYF. The CDR3, as DNA: TGTGCCAGCAGCTTAACATTTTCGGGGTTCTCCACAGATACGCAGTATTTT.

This chain connects TRBV4-1 to TRBJ1-2, with a tentative D call TRBD1 (6 bases). CDR3 length: 15 residues. V was pared by 0 bases and J by 6 bases, with 14 bases between. Germline lookup yields CDR1 MGHRA and CDR2 YSYEKL. This CDR3 is CASSQDQGTRNGYTF. As DNA, the CDR3 is TGCGCCAGCAGCCAAGATCAGGGGACAAGAAATGGCTACACCTTC.

The rearrangement joins TRBV19 to TRBJ2-7; no definite D call. Germline V gene lookup returns CDR1 LNHDA and CDR2 SQIVND (reference sequence). Trimming removed 5 bases at V and 3 bases at J, with 17 bases between. The CDR3 extends over 15 amino acids. The DNA of the CDR3 is TGTGCCAGTAGTCAATCGGAGTACGGAATCTACGAGCAGTACTTC. Protein product: CASSQSEYGIYEQYF.